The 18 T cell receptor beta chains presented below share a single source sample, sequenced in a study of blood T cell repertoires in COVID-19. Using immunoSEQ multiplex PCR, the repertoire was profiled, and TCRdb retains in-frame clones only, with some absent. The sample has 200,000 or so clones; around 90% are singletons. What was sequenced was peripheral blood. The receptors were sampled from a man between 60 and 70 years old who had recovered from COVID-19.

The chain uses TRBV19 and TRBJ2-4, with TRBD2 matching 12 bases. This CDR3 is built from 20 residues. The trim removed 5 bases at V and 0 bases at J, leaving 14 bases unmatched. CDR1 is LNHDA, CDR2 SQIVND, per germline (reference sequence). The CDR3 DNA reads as TGTGCCAGTAGTTACCGGACTAGCGGGGAGGGACCATTAGCCAAAAACATTCAGTACTTC. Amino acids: CASSYRTSGEGPLAKNIQYF. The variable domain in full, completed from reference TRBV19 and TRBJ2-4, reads DGGITQSPKYLFRKEGQNVTLSCEQNLNHDAMYWYRQDPGQGLRLIYYSQIVNDFQKGDIAEGYSVSREKKESFPLTVTSAQKNPTAFYLCASSYRTSGEGPLAKNIQYFGAGTRLSVL.

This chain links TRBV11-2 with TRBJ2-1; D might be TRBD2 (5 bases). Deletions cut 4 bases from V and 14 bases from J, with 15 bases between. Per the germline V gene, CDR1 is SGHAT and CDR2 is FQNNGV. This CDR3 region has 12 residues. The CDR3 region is CASSSSGPREFF. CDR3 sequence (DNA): TGTGCCAGCAGCTCCTCGGGCCCGCGGGAGTTCTTC.

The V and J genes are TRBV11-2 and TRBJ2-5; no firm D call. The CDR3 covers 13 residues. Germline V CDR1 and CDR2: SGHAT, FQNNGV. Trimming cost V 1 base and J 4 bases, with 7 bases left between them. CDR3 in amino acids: CASSLASVETQYF. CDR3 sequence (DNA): TGTGCCAGCAGCTTAGCTTCGGTAGAGACCCAGTACTTC.

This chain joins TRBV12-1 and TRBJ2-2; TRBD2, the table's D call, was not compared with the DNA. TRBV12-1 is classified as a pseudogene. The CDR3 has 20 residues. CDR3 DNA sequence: TGTGCCAGCAGCCGAAATCCCGGACCAGGACTAGCGGCAAACACCGGGGAGCTGTTTTTT. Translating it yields CASSRNPGPGLAANTGELFF.

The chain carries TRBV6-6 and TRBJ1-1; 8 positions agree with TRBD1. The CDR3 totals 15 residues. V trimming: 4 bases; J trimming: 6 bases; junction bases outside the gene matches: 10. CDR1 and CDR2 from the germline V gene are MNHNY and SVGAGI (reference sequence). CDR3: CASSSSGTGPAEAFF. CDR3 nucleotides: TGTGCCAGCAGTTCTTCCGGGACAGGCCCTGCTGAAGCTTTCTTT.

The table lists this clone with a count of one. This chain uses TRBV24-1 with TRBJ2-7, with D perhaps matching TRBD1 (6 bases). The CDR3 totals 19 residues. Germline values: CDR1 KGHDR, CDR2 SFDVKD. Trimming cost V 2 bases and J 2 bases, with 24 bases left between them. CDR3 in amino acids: CATSDSSRPKPGQAYEQYF. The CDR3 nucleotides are TGTGCCACCAGTGATTCAAGTCGTCCTAAACCGGGACAAGCCTACGAGCAGTACTTC.

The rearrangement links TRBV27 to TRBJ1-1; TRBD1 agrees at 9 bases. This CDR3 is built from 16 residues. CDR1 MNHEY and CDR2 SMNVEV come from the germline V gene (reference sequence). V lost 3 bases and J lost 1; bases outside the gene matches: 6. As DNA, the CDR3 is TGTGCCAGCAGTTTCGGGACAGGGTCAGGGAACACTGAAGCTTTCTTT. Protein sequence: CASSFGTGSGNTEAFF.

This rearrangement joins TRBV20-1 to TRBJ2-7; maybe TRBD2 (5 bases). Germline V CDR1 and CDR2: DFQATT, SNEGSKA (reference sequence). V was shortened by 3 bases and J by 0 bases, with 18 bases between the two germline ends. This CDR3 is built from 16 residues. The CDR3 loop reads CSASGFGGLSSYEQYF. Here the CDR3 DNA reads TGCAGTGCTAGTGGGTTTGGCGGGCTGAGCTCCTACGAGCAGTACTTC.

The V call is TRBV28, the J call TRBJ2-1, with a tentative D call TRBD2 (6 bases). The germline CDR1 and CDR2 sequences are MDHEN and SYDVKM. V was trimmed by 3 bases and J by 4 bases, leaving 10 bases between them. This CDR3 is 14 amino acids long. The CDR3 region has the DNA TGTGCCAGCAGTTTTGCGGGACCTTACAATGAGCAGTTCTTC. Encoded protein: CASSFAGPYNEQFF.

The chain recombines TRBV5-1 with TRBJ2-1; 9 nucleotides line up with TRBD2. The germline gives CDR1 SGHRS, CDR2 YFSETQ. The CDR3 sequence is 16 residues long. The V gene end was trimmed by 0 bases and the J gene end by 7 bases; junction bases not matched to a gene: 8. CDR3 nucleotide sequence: TGCGCCAGCAGCTTGGGGGGAGCGGGAGGACAGAATGAGCAGTTCTTC. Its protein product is CASSLGGAGGQNEQFF.

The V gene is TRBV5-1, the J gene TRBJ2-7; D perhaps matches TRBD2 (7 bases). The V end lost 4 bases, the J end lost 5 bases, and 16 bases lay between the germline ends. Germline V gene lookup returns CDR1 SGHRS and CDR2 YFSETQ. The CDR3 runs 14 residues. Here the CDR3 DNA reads TGCGCCAGCAGCCCTTGGGGGGGGCTGAACGAGCAGTACTTC. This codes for CASSPWGGLNEQYF.

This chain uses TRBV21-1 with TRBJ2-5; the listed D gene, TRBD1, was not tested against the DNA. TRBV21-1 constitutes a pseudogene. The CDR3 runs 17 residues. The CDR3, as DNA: TGTGCCAGCAGCAAAATAGGCGGGACAGGGAGGAGAGAGACCCAGTACTTC. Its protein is CASSKIGGTGRRETQYF.

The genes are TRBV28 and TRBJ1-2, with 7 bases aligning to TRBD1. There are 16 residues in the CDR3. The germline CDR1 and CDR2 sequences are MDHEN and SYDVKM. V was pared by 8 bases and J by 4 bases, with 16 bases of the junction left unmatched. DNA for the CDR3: TGTGCCAGCTTCGGAGGGGGCGTTGGTTGGGTCTATGGCTACACCTTC. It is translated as CASFGGGVGWVYGYTF.

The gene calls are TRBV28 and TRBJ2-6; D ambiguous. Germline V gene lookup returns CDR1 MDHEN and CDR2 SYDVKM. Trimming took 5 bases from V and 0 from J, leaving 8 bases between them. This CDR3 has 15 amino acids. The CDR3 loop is CASSLGSSGANVLTF. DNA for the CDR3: TGTGCCAGCAGTCTAGGAAGCTCTGGGGCCAACGTCCTGACTTTC.

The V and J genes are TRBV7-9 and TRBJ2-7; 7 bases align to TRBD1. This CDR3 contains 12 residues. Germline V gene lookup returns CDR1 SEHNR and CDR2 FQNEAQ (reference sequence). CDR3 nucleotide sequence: TGTGCCAGCAGCTTAGAAACGGGACAGCCGGTTGTC. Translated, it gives CASSLETGQPVV.

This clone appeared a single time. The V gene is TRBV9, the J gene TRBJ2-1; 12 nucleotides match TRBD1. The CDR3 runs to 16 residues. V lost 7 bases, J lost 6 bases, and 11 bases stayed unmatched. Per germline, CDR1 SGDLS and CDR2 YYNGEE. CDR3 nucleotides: TGTGCCAGCTCACTACTTCCGGGACAGGGGGCCAATGAGCAGTTCTTC. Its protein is CASSLLPGQGANEQFF.

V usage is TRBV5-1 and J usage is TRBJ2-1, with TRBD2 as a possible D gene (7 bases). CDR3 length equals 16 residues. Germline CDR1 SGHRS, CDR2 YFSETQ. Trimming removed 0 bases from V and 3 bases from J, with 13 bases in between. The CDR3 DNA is TGCGCCAGCAGCTTGGCCGGCGGGGGCTTCTACAATGAGCAGTTCTTC. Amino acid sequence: CASSLAGGGFYNEQFF.

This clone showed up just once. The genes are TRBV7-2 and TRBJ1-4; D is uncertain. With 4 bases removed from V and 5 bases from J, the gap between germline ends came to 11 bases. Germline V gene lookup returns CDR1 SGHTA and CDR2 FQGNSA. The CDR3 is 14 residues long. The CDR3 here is CASSSFGRNEKLFF. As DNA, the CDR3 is TGTGCCAGCAGCTCCTTCGGGAGAAATGAAAAACTGTTTTTT.